Each of the 29 T cell receptor beta chains below was sequenced from the same sample in a study of T cell responses to AZD1222 COVID-19 vaccine. The assay was immunoSEQ multiplex PCR, and TCRdb's table has in-frame clones only and misses some. This sample carries about 60,000 clones, approximately 80% of them seen once, and the ten largest clones take 20%. This specimen consisted of peripheral blood, obtained on day 0 of AZD1222 vaccination. All receptors come from an adult in good health.

This clone appeared a single time. This chain uses TRBV5-1 with TRBJ1-6; 8 nucleotides match TRBD1. Germline V gives CDR1 SGHRS, CDR2 YFSETQ. V lost 1 base and J lost 7; bases outside the gene matches: 4. This CDR3 is 15 amino acids long. The CDR3 sequence is CASSLTGGWNSPLHF. CDR3 nucleotide sequence: TGCGCCAGCAGCTTGACAGGGGGTTGGAATTCACCCCTCCACTTT.

The CDR3 nucleotides read TGCGCCAGCAGCCAAGAAGGGCAGGGGCTAGGTGGCTACACCTTC. As protein: CASSQEGQGLGGYTF. The chain employs TRBV4-3 and TRBJ1-2; tentatively, D is TRBD1 (6 bases). This CDR3 is 15 amino acids long. Germline CDR1 is LGHNA and CDR2 is YSLEER. Trimming cost V 0 bases and J 7 bases, with 15 bases left between them.

The J gene is TRBJ2-5, the V gene TRBV19; D is uncertain. The CDR3 contains 15 residues. The V end was cut by 0 bases, the J end by 7 bases, with 15 bases between. Germline CDR1 and CDR2: LNHDA and SQIVND (reference sequence). CDR3 residues: CASSIDLYTSGTQYF. CDR3 in DNA: TGTGCCAGTAGTATAGATCTTTACACGTCAGGGACCCAGTACTTC.

The gene calls are TRBV24-1 and TRBJ1-5; the D gene is possibly TRBD1 (6 bases). V was cut by 3 bases and J by 4 bases, with 12 bases left in between. The length of the CDR3 is 15 residues. Looked up from germline, CDR1 is KGHDR and CDR2 is SFDVKD. The CDR3 DNA follows: TGTGCCACCAGTGATGGTGGGACACGAAATCAGCCCCAGCATTTT. Translating it yields CATSDGGTRNQPQHF.

The chain couples TRBV9 to TRBJ1-1, with 10 bases identical to TRBD1. CDR3 size: 14 residues. Looked up from germline, CDR1 is SGDLS and CDR2 is YYNGEE. The V segment lost 4 bases and the J segment 4 bases; nucleotides outside the gene matches: 4. CDR3 loop: CASSRQGAFTEAFF. Here the CDR3 DNA reads TGTGCCAGCAGCAGACAGGGGGCGTTCACTGAAGCTTTCTTT.

The rearrangement uses TRBV11-3 and TRBJ2-1, with D possibly matching TRBD1 (6 bases). V was pared by 1 base and J by 10 bases, with 11 bases between. This CDR3 comprises 13 residues. Looked up from germline, CDR1 is SGHNT and CDR2 is YENEEA. Here the CDR3 reads CASSLVGGNEQFF. The CDR3 nucleotides are TGTGCCAGCAGCTTAGTAGGGGGAAACGAGCAGTTCTTC.

The J gene is TRBJ1-2, the V gene TRBV7-9; no clear D. In germline, CDR1 is SEHNR, CDR2 FQNEAQ (reference sequence). Trimming cost V 1 base and J 6 bases, with 6 bases left between them. The CDR3 has 12 amino acids. For the CDR3, the DNA is TGTGCCAGCAGCTTAGGTGGGGATGGCTACACCTTC. This translates into CASSLGGDGYTF.

The rearrangement joins TRBV19 to TRBJ1-1; D possibly corresponds to TRBD1 (6 bases). The ends were cut back, 4 bases at V and 0 bases at J, with 9 bases in the middle. This CDR3 is 14 amino acids long. Germline V gene sequence: CDR1 LNHDA, CDR2 SQIVND (reference sequence). Written as DNA, the CDR3 is TGTGCCAGTAGTACAGGACAGTTGAACACTGAAGCTTTCTTT. Amino acids: CASSTGQLNTEAFF.

This chain uses TRBV5-1 with TRBJ1-1, with a weak D call TRBD1 (5 bases). The CDR3 consists of 13 residues. CDR1 is SGHRS, CDR2 YFSETQ, per germline. V was cut by 4 bases and J by 10 bases, with 17 bases left in between. CDR3 DNA sequence: TGCGCCAGCAGCAGGGGACCGAGCTCCACAGCTTTCTTT. The encoded protein is CASSRGPSSTAFF.

In its sample, this clone ranks as medium-sized. The V gene is TRBV4-1, the J gene TRBJ2-3; 11 nucleotides line up with TRBD2. Germline V gene sequence: CDR1 MGHRA, CDR2 YSYEKL. The CDR3 is made up of 16 amino acids. V lost 4 bases to trimming and J lost 0 bases; unmatched junction nucleotides: 3. The CDR3 DNA sequence: TGCGCCAGCAGCCTCTCTAGCGGGAGGAGCACAGATACGCAGTATTTT. It translates to CASSLSSGRSTDTQYF.

The chain uses TRBV3-1 (or the pseudogene TRBV3-2) and TRBJ2-3; D might be TRBD2 (7 bases). Trimming took 4 bases from V and 5 from J, leaving 16 bases between them. Germline loops: CDR1 LGHDT, CDR2 YNNKEL (reference sequence). The CDR3 length is 15 residues. The CDR3 region is CASSLLGGPEDTQYF. In DNA form, the CDR3 reads TGTGCCAGCAGCCTGTTGGGGGGGCCAGAAGATACGCAGTATTTT.

V gene TRBV6-1 combines with J gene TRBJ1-2, with D perhaps TRBD1 (6 bases). Germline CDR1 reads MNHNS; CDR2 reads SASEGT. The CDR3 runs to 16 residues. The ends were cut back, 2 bases at V and 6 bases at J, with 19 bases in the middle. Here the CDR3 reads CASSEQAGDQGDGYTF. The CDR3 DNA is TGTGCCAGCAGTGAACAGGCAGGGGATCAAGGAGATGGCTACACCTTC.

The chain recombines TRBV7-9 with TRBJ2-3, with 12 nucleotides matching TRBD2. After removal of 3 bases from V and 5 bases from J, the junction contained 6 bases not matched to a gene. The CDR3 loop spans 16 amino acids. Germline V gene data show CDR1 as SEHNR and CDR2 as FQNEAQ (reference sequence). The CDR3 DNA reads as TGTGCCAGCAGCTTCCGACTAGCGGGAGAGGGAGATACGCAGTATTTT. Its protein product is CASSFRLAGEGDTQYF.

The rearrangement links TRBV7-8 to TRBJ1-5, with unresolved D. V was cut by 0 bases and J by 4 bases, with 10 bases left in between. Germline CDR1 and CDR2: SGHVS and FQNEAQ. This CDR3 contains 15 residues. The CDR3 DNA sequence: TGTGCCAGCAGCTTAGCGTACGGGGTAAATCAGCCCCAGCATTTT. Protein: CASSLAYGVNQPQHF.

The J gene is TRBJ1-1, the V gene TRBV6-2 or TRBV6-3; D not certain. The CDR3 totals 17 residues. Germline loops: CDR1 MNHEY, CDR2 SVGEGT. Between the trimmed V and J ends, which lost 0 bases and 1 base, there was a span of 15 bases. Here the CDR3 DNA reads TGTGCCAGCAGTTACTCCCTTGGATATAGGCAGAACACTGAAGCTTTCTTT. It yields the protein CASSYSLGYRQNTEAFF.

The rearrangement uses TRBV6-1 and TRBJ1-3; TRBD1 is a possible D gene (6 bases). The V gene's germline CDR1 is MNHNS and CDR2 SASEGT. The CDR3 consists of 16 residues. V shed 3 bases and J shed 1 base, with 13 bases lying between them. CDR3 coding DNA: TGTGCCAGCAGTGACCAGGGGAGTGAGTCTGGAAACACCATATATTTT. It specifies CASSDQGSESGNTIYF.

Written as DNA, the CDR3 is TGTGCCACCAGCACCTTATTCGTGCAGTTCTTC. Translated: CATSTLFVQFF. The chain has TRBV24-1 and TRBJ2-1; D gene uncertain. Germline V gives CDR1 KGHDR, CDR2 SFDVKD. This CDR3 is built from 11 residues. V dropped 7 bases and J dropped 12 bases, with 12 bases sitting between them.

The sample holds a few counts of this clone. The chain is built from TRBV28 and TRBJ1-2, with 7 bases lining up with TRBD1. CDR3 length: 16 amino acids. Germline loops: CDR1 MDHEN, CDR2 SYDVKM. Trimming took 5 bases from V and 2 from J; bases not matched to a gene: 11. The CDR3 nucleotides read TGTGCCAGCAGTAGACCCAGAACACAGGGGAACTATGGCTACACCTTC. Residues: CASSRPRTQGNYGYTF.

In its sample, this clone was seen a few times. The chain is built from TRBV4-1 and TRBJ1-5; a possible D gene is TRBD1 (6 bases). V lost 6 bases to trimming and J lost 7 bases, with 16 bases between them. This CDR3 spans 14 amino acids. Germline CDR1 is MGHRA and CDR2 is YSYEKL. CDR3: CASSVTGLSQPQHF. As DNA, the CDR3 is TGCGCCAGCAGTGTGACAGGTTTGAGCCAGCCCCAGCATTTT.

This chain connects TRBV2 to TRBJ2-7, with 10 bases lining up with TRBD1. The CDR3 contains 16 residues. J gave up 7 bases and V 1 base, and 10 bases lay outside the gene matches. Germline-derived CDR1 and CDR2 are SNHLY and FYNNEI. Here the CDR3 reads CASSEEGLWTGGEQYF. The CDR3 DNA follows: TGTGCCAGCAGTGAAGAGGGCCTTTGGACAGGGGGTGAGCAGTACTTC.

This clone occurred a few times. V and J are TRBV7-3 and TRBJ2-1; 11 bases match TRBD2. The length of the CDR3 is 15 residues. The germline V gene has CDR1 SGHTA and CDR2 FQGTGA. J lost 7 bases, V lost 3 bases, and 5 bases had no gene match. Here the CDR3 reads CASSLLAGGRNEQFF. In DNA form, the CDR3 reads TGTGCCAGCAGCTTGTTAGCGGGAGGGAGAAATGAGCAGTTCTTC.

This clone occurred a few times. This chain links TRBV6-4 with TRBJ1-4; weak D call: TRBD1 (5 bases). The germline V gene encodes CDR1 MRHNA and CDR2 SNTAGT. The CDR3 spans 17 residues. Deletions cut 5 bases from V and 1 base from J, with 17 bases between. The CDR3: CASSTPQGPLTNEKLFF. Written as DNA, the CDR3 is TGTGCCAGCAGTACCCCCCAGGGACCTCTAACTAATGAAAAACTGTTTTTT.

This clone was seen only a few times. The CDR3 protein is CAISPTNEKLFF. The CDR3 nucleotides read TGTGCCATCAGTCCAACTAATGAAAAACTGTTTTTT. This chain uses TRBV10-3 with TRBJ1-4, with D hard to call. V lost 5 bases, J lost 0 bases, and 1 base lay in between. CDR3 size: 12 residues. Germline V gives CDR1 ENHRY, CDR2 SYGVKD.

This sequence joins TRBV7-8 and TRBJ2-4, with 8 positions matching TRBD1. This CDR3 has 16 residues. V lost 5 bases and J lost 7; bases outside the gene matches: 13. Germline V gene data show CDR1 as SGHVS and CDR2 as FQNEAQ. CDR3: CASSGRTGTGWNIQYF. CDR3 nucleotides: TGTGCCAGCAGCGGCCGGACCGGGACAGGATGGAACATTCAGTACTTC.

CDR3 in amino acids: CASSLVIAGAQSGANVLTF. In DNA, the CDR3 is TGCGCCAGCAGCTTGGTAATAGCGGGAGCCCAATCTGGGGCCAACGTCCTGACTTTC. J is TRBJ2-6 and V is TRBV5-1, with 9 bases fitting TRBD2. The CDR3 length is 19 residues. The junction had 8 bases not matched to a gene; V was cut back by 0 bases and J by 1 base. The V gene's germline CDR1 is SGHRS and CDR2 YFSETQ.

V and J are TRBV21-1 and TRBJ2-3; the D call TRBD2 from the table was never checked on the DNA. TRBV21-1 is noted as a pseudogene. The CDR3 covers 17 residues. This chain's CDR3 is CASSKRGSGTFTDTQYF. CDR3 bases: TGTGCCAGCAGCAAACGTGGTAGCGGGACCTTCACAGATACGCAGTATTTT.

Here the CDR3 reads CASSQGPGGTDTQYF. For the CDR3, the DNA is TGCGCCAGCAGCCAGGGCCCCGGGGGCACAGATACGCAGTATTTT. The rearrangement links TRBV4-1 to TRBJ2-3; a weak D match, TRBD2 (5 bases). CDR1 is MGHRA, CDR2 YSYEKL, per germline. CDR3 length equals 15 residues. Trimming took 3 bases from V and 1 from J, leaving 11 bases between them.

The gene calls are TRBV15 and TRBJ2-3; TRBD1 aligns across 11 bases. J was trimmed by 3 bases and V by 0 bases; bases with no gene match: 8. CDR3 length: 18 amino acids. CDR1 and CDR2 (germline): LNHNV, YYDKDF (reference sequence). CDR3 sequence (DNA): TGTGCCACCAGCAGAGATGTAAGGACAGGGGGCATAACAGATACGCAGTATTTT. Protein: CATSRDVRTGGITDTQYF.

The chain recombines TRBV29-1 with TRBJ2-5; 8 bases agree with TRBD1. The CDR3 totals 11 residues. CDR1 and CDR2 (germline): SQVTM, ANQGSEA. V lost 5 bases to trimming and J lost 5 bases; unmatched junction nucleotides: 1. CDR3 protein: CSVSGGETQYF. DNA of the CDR3: TGCAGCGTTTCAGGGGGCGAGACCCAGTACTTC.